The table lists the clone carrying this TCR beta chain with a count of one. Random hexamers primed reverse transcription of 0.5 to 1 ug RNA. From the immunoSEQ multiplex PCR reads, TCRdb called clonotypes with MiXCR, one entry per CDR3 protein. The sample carries approximately 140,000 distinct CDR3 sequences, 90% to 95% recorded once. The data are from a study of CD8 T cells in Susac syndrome. This CDR3 spans 15 amino acids. Germline assignment: CDR1 LGHDT and CDR2 YNNKEL (reference sequence). Between the trimmed V and J ends, which lost 1 base and 7 bases, there was a span of 13 bases. The sample comprised CD8+ T cells from PBMCs. This sequence joins TRBV3-1 and TRBJ2-2; D is unresolved. This TCR came from a human donor in good health. Here the CDR3 DNA reads TGTGCCAGCAGCCAAGGTTACGCTAGGAGCGGGGAGCTGTTTTTT. Translation gives CASSQGYARSGELFF.